This is a list of T cell receptor beta chains from one sample in a study of shared clonotypes between healthy human individuals. Sequencing was performed with immunoSEQ multiplex PCR; in TCRdb, only in-frame clones are kept and a portion is missing. Of around 2,100,000 clones in the sample, about 94% are singletons; the top ten hold approximately 1.2%. Sample: naive CD8+ T cells sorted from blood. All receptors derive from a man between 18 and 29 years old in good health. Both conserved end residues are part of each CDR3. A D gene is named only where the DNA matches it firmly. Size is stated for part of the rows, as once, few or many counts, or as a class when the clone is expanded.

V	length	D	size	J	CDR3	DNA
TRBV5-6	15	TRBD1	-	TRBJ1-6	CASSLTGVYNSPLHF	TGTGCCAGCAGCTTGACAGGGGTATATAATTCACCCCTCCACTTT
TRBV6-5	13	-	-	TRBJ1-6	CASSYSRTSPLHF	TGTGCCAGCAGTTACTCGCGTACCTCACCCCTCCACTTT
TRBV7-9	17	TRBD1	-	TRBJ2-5	CASSDISFGGQGETQYF	TGTGCCAGCAGCGACATATCATTCGGGGGACAGGGAGAGACCCAGTACTTC
TRBV28	16	TRBD1	-	TRBJ1-5	CASGGAGGHLNQPQHF	TGTGCCAGCGGTGGGGCAGGGGGGCACCTCAATCAGCCCCAGCATTTT
TRBV13	15	TRBD1	-	TRBJ1-6	CASSRRTGNNSPLHF	TGTGCCAGCAGCAGGCGGACAGGAAATAATTCACCCCTCCACTTT
TRBV2	16	TRBD2	-	TRBJ2-3	CASSVPSGGGEDTQYF	TGTGCCAGCAGTGTCCCTAGCGGGGGCGGCGAGGATACGCAGTATTTT
TRBV6-1	13	-	-	TRBJ2-7	CASSKDYSYEQYF	TGTGCCAGCAGTAAGGACTACTCCTACGAGCAGTACTTC
TRBV28	16	TRBD1	-	TRBJ1-2	CASNQGEIVSNYGYTF	TGTGCCAGCAATCAGGGGGAAATTGTGTCGAACTATGGCTACACCTTC
TRBV4-3	16	-	-	TRBJ1-2	CASSPIGGGRNYGYTF	TGCGCCAGCAGCCCAATCGGGGGCGGCCGTAACTATGGCTACACCTTC
TRBV12-5	14	TRBD1	-	TRBJ2-7	CASGLGGRSYEQYF	TGTGCTAGTGGCCTAGGGGGCAGGTCCTACGAGCAGTACTTC
TRBV27	15	TRBD1	-	TRBJ1-2	CASSFHRTGGDGYTF	TGTGCCAGCAGTTTCCACCGGACAGGGGGCGATGGCTACACCTTC
TRBV4-1	14	-	-	TRBJ2-7	CASSPGQSSYEQYF	TGCGCCAGCAGCCCTGGTCAGAGCTCCTACGAGCAGTACTTC
TRBV28	10	-	-	TRBJ2-3	CASSLDTQYF	TGTGCCAGCAGTTTAGATACGCAGTATTTT
TRBV27	14	-	-	TRBJ2-5	CASSFLGIQETQYF	TGTGCCAGCAGTTTTTTGGGAATCCAAGAGACCCAGTACTTC
TRBV7-3	15	-	-	TRBJ1-1	CASSLIRGSNTEAFF	TGTGCCAGCAGCTTAATTAGGGGGTCGAACACTGAAGCTTTCTTT
TRBV7-2	17	-	-	TRBJ1-1	CASSLGPVIQGNTEAFF	TGTGCCAGCAGCTTGGGACCCGTGATTCAGGGGAACACTGAAGCTTTCTTT
TRBV9	14	-	-	TRBJ2-3	CASSQTRGPDTQYF	TGTGCCAGCAGCCAAACCAGGGGCCCAGATACGCAGTATTTT
TRBV7-9	16	TRBD2	-	TRBJ2-7	CASSLLAGSGRTEQYF	TGTGCCAGCAGCTTATTAGCAGGAAGCGGGAGGACCGAGCAGTACTTC
TRBV6-4	14	-	-	TRBJ2-7	CASRDPSQTYEQYF	TGTGCCAGCAGGGACCCATCCCAAACCTACGAGCAGTACTTC
TRBV15	13	-	-	TRBJ2-2	CATSPARAGELFF	TGTGCCACCAGCCCCGCGAGGGCCGGGGAGCTGTTTTTT
TRBV5-6	17	TRBD2	once	TRBJ2-1	CASSLEEEGLAYNEQFF	TGTGCCAGCAGCTTGGAGGAAGAGGGACTAGCCTACAATGAGCAGTTCTTC
TRBV27	14	-	-	TRBJ2-3	CASSLSLSTDTQYF	TGTGCCAGCAGTTTATCTCTATCCACAGATACGCAGTATTTT
TRBV7-9	14	-	-	TRBJ1-1	CASSFSGPNTEAFF	TGTGCCAGCAGCTTTTCGGGGCCGAACACTGAAGCTTTCTTT
TRBV9	15	TRBD1	-	TRBJ1-4	CASSPPGGGREKLFF	TGTGCCAGCAGCCCCCCGGGAGGGGGCCGGGAAAAACTGTTTTTT
TRBV7-2	16	-	-	TRBJ2-1	CASSLLAPAKRGEQFF	TGTGCCAGCAGCTTACTAGCGCCCGCAAAAAGGGGTGAGCAGTTCTTC
TRBV14	15	-	-	TRBJ1-1	CASSQSRRGNTEAFF	TGTGCCAGCAGCCAATCCCGAAGGGGGAACACTGAAGCTTTCTTT
TRBV27	13	-	-	TRBJ1-2	CASSPQVLDGYTF	TGTGCCAGCAGTCCGCAGGTATTGGATGGCTACACCTTC
TRBV9	13	-	-	TRBJ2-7	CASSLNDADEQYF	TGTGCCAGCAGCTTAAACGACGCGGACGAGCAGTACTTC
TRBV27	13	-	-	TRBJ2-7	CASSSTGPYEQYF	TGTGCCAGCAGTTCCACAGGGCCCTACGAGCAGTACTTC
TRBV15	11	-	-	TRBJ2-2	CATSTYGELFF	TGTGCCACCAGCACGTACGGGGAGCTGTTTTTT
TRBV10-3	14	-	-	TRBJ2-2	CATSGTVNTGELFF	TGTGCCACCTCTGGGACGGTGAACACCGGGGAGCTGTTTTTT
TRBV7-9	15	-	few	TRBJ2-7	CASSLVDSGAYEQYF	TGTGCCAGCAGCTTAGTGGATTCGGGAGCCTACGAGCAGTACTTC
TRBV19	14	-	-	TRBJ1-5	CASSITVGNQPQHF	TGTGCCAGTAGTATCACCGTCGGTAATCAGCCCCAGCATTTT
TRBV7-9	13	-	-	TRBJ1-1	CASSSTDNTEAFF	TGTGCCAGCAGCTCGACAGATAACACTGAAGCTTTCTTT
TRBV28	13	-	-	TRBJ1-1	CASSFRPNTEAFF	TGTGCCAGCAGTTTTAGACCGAACACTGAAGCTTTCTTT